This is a list of T cell receptor beta chains from one sample in a study of T cells in Graves' hyperthyroidism and ophthalmopathy. In TCRdb, the multiplex PCR reads were re-called with MiXCR into one record per CDR3 protein. This sample has about 110,000 distinct CDR3 sequences; around a sixth occur once, and the top ten carry 35% to 45%. The sample comprised blood. Receptors were obtained from a woman between 50 and 59 years old with Graves' hyperthyroidism. Both conserved end residues are part of each CDR3.

TRBV5-1,CASSYSGSYEQFF
TRBV11-3,CASSLVGHNEQFF
TRBV29-1,CSVEAGSGYGYTF
TRBV4-1,CASSQDGTPRITNYGYTF
TRBV20-1,CSARPDYGQNEQFF
TRBV5-8,CASSSRLASSYNEQFF
TRBV9,CASSATRLAGVGEQFF
TRBV6-6,CASSYRRRGEKLFF
TRBV2,CASSPRDRGIPNNSPLHF
TRBV28,CASSTSWNEQFF
TRBV7-8,CASSLAGTAPGYTF
TRBV2,CASSGVGQGAFGYTF
TRBV30,CASAAGGHYGYTF
TRBV19,CASSMYRGLGTEAFF
TRBV7-2,CASSYSSTLYNEQFF
TRBV2,CASARDSDQPQHF
TRBV6-1,CASSRTGGTEAFF
TRBV5-1,CASSLGQGANYGYTF
TRBV12-3/TRBV12-4,CASSLGQMNTEAFF
TRBV27,CASSRKPLGEQYF
TRBV3-1,CASSQGQINEQFF
TRBV18,CASSPPEGTLRPNTIYF
TRBV27,CASSLWQGNQETQYF
TRBV10-3,CAISVRDEQFF
TRBV11-3,CASSLAGRRDEQFF
TRBV29-1,CSVDSGQGFPISGEQYF
TRBV7-2,CASSLTEKLFF
TRBV20-1,CSANRGNSNQPQHF
TRBV2,CASKGGGGAGKKNEQFF
TRBV9,CASSVAGEGFYGYTF
TRBV4-1,CASSQVNIPGTQYF